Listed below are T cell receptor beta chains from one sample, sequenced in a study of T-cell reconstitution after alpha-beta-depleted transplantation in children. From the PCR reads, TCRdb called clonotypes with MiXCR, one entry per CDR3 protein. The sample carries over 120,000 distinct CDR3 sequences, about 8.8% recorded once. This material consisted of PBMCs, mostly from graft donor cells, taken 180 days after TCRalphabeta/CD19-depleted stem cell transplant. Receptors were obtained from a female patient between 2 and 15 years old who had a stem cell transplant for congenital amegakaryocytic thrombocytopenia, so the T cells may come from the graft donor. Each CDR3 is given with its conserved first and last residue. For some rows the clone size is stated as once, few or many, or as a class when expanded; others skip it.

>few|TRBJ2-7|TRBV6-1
CASSEAGTGTDEQYF
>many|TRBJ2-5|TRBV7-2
CASSSSSGGKETQYF
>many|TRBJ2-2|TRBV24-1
CATQSRTTNTGELFF
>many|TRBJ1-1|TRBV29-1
CSVEVMGQGNTEAFF
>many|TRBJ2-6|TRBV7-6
CASSSYRGDGANVLTF
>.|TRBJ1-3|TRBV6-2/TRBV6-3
CASSSWTFSGNTIYF
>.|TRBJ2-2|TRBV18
CASSPSQLRATGELFF
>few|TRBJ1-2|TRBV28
CASSTNPGRAYGYTF
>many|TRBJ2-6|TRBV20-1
CSAREAKSLFLYSGANVLTF
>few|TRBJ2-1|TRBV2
CASGLGTVIIEQFF
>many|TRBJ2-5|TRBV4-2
CASSLRGTSGRGYQETQYF
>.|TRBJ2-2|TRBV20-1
CSARPGLGERGGRGTGELFF
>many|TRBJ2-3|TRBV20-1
CSQTDLDTDTQYF
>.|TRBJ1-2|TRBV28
CASSLVLLHGYTF
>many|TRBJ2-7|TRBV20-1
CSAPNAGASYEQYF
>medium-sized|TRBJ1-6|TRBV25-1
CASSGGTRSSYNSPLHF
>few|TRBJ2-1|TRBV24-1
CATSDSREGRGNEQFF
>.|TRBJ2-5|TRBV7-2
CASWDWGWGRETQYF
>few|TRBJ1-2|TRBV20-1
CSAMSGTGARGYTF
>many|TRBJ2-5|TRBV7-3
CASSRDREETQYF
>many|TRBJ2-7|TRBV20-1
CSATYAGGQYEQYF
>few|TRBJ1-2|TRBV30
CAWRGVGYTF
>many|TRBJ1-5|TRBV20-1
CSAREDRAQPQHF